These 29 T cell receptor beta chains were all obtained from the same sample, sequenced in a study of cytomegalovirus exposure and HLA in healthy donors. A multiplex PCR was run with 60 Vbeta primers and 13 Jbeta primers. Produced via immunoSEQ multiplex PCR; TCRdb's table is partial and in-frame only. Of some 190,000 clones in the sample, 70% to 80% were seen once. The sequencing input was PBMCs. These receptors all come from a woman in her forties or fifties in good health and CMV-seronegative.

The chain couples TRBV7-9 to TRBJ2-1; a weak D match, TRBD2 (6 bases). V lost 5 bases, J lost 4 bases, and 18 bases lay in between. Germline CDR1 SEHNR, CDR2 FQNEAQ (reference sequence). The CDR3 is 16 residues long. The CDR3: CASSPRGSGQYNEQFF. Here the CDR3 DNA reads TGTGCCAGCAGCCCCCGGGGTAGCGGTCAATACAATGAGCAGTTCTTC.

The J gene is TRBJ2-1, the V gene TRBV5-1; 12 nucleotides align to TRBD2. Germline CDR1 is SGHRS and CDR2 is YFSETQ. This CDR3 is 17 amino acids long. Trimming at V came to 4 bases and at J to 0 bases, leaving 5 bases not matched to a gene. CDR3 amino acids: CASSDPSGGASYNEQFF. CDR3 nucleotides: TGCGCCAGCAGCGACCCTAGCGGGGGGGCCTCCTACAATGAGCAGTTCTTC.

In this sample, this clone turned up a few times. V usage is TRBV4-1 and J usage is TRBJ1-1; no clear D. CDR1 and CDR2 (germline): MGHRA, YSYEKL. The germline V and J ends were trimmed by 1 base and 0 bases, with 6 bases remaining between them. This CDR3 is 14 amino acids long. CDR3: CASSQGQLNTEAFF. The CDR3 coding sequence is TGCGCCAGCAGCCAAGGACAACTGAACACTGAAGCTTTCTTT.

The CDR3 bases are TGTGCCAGCAGCTTAGTAGCCGGGGGACAGTGGGTTTATGGCTACACCTTC. This encodes CASSLVAGGQWVYGYTF. The chain combines TRBV7-2 with TRBJ1-2, with 7 bases that match TRBD1. Trimming removed 1 base from V and 5 bases from J; junction bases left unmatched: 13. Germline loops: CDR1 SGHTA, CDR2 FQGNSA. CDR3 length: 17 amino acids.

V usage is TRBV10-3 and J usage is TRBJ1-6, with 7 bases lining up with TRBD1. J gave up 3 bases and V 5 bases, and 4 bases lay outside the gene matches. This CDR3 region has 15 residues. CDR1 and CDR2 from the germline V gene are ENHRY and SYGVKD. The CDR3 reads CAISSQGLYNSPLHF. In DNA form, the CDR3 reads TGTGCCATCAGTTCACAGGGGCTCTATAATTCACCCCTCCACTTT.

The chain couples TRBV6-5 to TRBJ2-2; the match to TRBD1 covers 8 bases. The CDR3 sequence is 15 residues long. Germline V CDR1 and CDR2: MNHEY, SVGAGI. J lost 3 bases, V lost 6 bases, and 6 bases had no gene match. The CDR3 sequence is CASSETGADTGELFF. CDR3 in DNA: TGTGCCAGCAGCGAGACAGGGGCGGACACCGGGGAGCTGTTTTTT.

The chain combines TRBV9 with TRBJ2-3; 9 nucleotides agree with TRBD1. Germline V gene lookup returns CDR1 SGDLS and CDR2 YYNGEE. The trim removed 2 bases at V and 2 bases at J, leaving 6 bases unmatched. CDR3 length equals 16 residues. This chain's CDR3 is CASSVLQGAITDTQYF. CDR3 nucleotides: TGTGCCAGCAGCGTCCTACAGGGGGCGATCACAGATACGCAGTATTTT.

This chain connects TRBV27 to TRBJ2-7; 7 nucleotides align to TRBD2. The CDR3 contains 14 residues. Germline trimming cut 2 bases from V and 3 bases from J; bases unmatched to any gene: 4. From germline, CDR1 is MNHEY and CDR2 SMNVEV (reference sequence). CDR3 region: CASSLAGALYEQYF. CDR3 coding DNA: TGTGCCAGCAGTTTAGCGGGAGCGCTCTACGAGCAGTACTTC.

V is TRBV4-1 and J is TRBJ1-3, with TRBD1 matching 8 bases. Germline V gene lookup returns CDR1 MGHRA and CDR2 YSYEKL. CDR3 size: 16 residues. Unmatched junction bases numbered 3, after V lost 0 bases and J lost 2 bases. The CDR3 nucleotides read TGCGCCAGCAGCCAAGATCAGGGGGCACCTGGAAACACCATATATTTT. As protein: CASSQDQGAPGNTIYF.

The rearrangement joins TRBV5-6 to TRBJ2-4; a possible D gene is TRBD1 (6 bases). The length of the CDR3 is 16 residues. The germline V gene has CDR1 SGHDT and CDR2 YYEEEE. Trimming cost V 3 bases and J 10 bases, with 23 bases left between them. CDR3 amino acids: CASSWGPATVGGIQYF. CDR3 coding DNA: TGTGCCAGCAGCTGGGGGCCAGCGACAGTTGGGGGAATTCAGTACTTC.

The CDR3 DNA follows: TGTGCCAGCAGCTTGAGACTGGGCAGACTTTCAGGCGGGAACTATGGCTACACCTTC. This sequence encodes CASSLRLGRLSGGNYGYTF. The chain employs TRBV5-6 and TRBJ1-2; no definite D call. The V gene lost 1 base and the J gene lost 2 bases, with 24 bases spanning the gap. Per the germline V gene, CDR1 is SGHDT and CDR2 is YYEEEE. The CDR3 runs 19 residues. Full variable domain (rest looked up from reference TRBV5-6 and TRBJ1-2): DAGVTQSPTHLIKTRGQQVTLRCSPKSGHDTVSWYQQALGQGPQFIFQYYEEEERQRGNFPDRFSGHQFPNYSSELNVNALLLGDSALYLCASSLRLGRLSGGNYGYTFGSGTRLTVV.

This chain's CDR3 is CASSVGLAGDSTQYF. The CDR3 DNA reads as TGTGCCAGCAGCGTAGGACTAGCGGGAGACTCGACGCAGTATTTT. The J gene is TRBJ2-3, the V gene TRBV9, with TRBD2 matching over 12 bases. Per the germline V gene, CDR1 is SGDLS and CDR2 is YYNGEE. This CDR3 spans 15 amino acids. V gave up 0 bases and J gave up 9 bases; unmatched junction bases: 5.

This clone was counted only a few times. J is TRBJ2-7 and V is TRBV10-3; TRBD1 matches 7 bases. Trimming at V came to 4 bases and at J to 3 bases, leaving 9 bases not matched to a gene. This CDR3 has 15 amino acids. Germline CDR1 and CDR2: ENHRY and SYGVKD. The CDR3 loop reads CAISAAGGPLYEQYF. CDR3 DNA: TGTGCCATCAGTGCGGCAGGGGGTCCCCTCTACGAGCAGTACTTC.

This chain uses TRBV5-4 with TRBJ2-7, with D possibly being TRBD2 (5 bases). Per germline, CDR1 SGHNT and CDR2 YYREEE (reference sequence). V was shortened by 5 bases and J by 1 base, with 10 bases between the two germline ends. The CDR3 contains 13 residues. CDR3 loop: CASSLSVSYEQYF. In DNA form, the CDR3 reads TGTGCCAGCAGTCTTAGCGTATCCTACGAGCAGTACTTC.

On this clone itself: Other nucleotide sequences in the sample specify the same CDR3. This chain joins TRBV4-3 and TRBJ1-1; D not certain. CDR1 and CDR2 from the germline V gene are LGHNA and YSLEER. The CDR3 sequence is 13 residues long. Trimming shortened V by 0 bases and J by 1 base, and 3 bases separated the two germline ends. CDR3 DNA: TGCGCCAGCAGCCAAGACAGGAACACTGAAGCTTTCTTT. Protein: CASSQDRNTEAFF.

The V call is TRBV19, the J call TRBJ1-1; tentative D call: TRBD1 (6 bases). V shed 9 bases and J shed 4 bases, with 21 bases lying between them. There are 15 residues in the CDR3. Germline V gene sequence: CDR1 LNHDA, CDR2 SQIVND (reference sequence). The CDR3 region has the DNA TGTGCCAGCCGGGTGGAATGGTTACAGGGCACTGAAGCTTTCTTT. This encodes CASRVEWLQGTEAFF.

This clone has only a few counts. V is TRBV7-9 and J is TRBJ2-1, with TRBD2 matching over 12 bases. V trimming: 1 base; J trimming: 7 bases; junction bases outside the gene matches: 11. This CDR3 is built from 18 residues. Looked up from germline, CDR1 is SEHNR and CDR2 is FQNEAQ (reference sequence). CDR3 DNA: TGTGCCAGCAGCTTAGAGGTGGGCGGACTAGCGGGGAAGAATGAGCAGTTCTTC. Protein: CASSLEVGGLAGKNEQFF.

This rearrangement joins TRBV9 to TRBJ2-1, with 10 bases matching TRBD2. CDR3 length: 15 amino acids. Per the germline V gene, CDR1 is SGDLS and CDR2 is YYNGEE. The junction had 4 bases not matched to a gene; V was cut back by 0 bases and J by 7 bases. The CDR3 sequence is CASSVESGRGNEQFF. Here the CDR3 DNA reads TGTGCCAGCAGCGTAGAGAGCGGGAGGGGGAATGAGCAGTTCTTC.

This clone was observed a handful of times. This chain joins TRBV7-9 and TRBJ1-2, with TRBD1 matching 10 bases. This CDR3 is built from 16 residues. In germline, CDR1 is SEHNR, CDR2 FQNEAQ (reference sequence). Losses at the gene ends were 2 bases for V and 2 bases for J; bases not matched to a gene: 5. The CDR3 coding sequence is TGTGCCAGCAGCTTACCGGACAGGGGGTCCAACTATGGCTACACCTTC. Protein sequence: CASSLPDRGSNYGYTF.

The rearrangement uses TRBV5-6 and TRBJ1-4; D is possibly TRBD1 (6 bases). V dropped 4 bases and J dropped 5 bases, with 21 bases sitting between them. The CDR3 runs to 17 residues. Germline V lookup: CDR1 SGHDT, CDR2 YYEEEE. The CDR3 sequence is CASSLVGTWGRNEKLFF. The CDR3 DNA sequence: TGTGCCAGCAGCCTCGTCGGGACCTGGGGGCGAAATGAAAAACTGTTTTTT.

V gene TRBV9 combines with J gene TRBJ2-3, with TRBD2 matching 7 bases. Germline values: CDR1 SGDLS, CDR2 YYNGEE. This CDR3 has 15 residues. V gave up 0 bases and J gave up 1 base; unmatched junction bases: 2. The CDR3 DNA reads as TGTGCCAGCAGCGTAGGGGCGGGGGGCACAGATACGCAGTATTTT. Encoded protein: CASSVGAGGTDTQYF.

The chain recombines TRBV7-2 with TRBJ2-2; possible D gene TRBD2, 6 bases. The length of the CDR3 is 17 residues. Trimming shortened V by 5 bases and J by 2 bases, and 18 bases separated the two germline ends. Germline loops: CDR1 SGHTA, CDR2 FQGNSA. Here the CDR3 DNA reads TGTGCCAGCAGCGTAAAATCGGGGGTACTCAACACCGGGGAGCTGTTTTTT. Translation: CASSVKSGVLNTGELFF. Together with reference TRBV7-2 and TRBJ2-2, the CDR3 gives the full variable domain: GAGVSQSPSNKVTEKGKDVELRCDPISGHTALYWYRQSLGQGLEFLIYFQGNSAPDKSGLPSDRFSAERTGGSVSTLTIQRTQQEDSAVYLCASSVKSGVLNTGELFFGEGSRLTVL.

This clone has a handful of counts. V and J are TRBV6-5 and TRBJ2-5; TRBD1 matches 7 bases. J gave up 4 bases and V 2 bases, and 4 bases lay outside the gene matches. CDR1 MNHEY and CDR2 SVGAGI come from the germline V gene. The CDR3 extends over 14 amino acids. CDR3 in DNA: TGTGCCAGCAGTTACGGACAGGTTGGAGAGACCCAGTACTTC. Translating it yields CASSYGQVGETQYF.

The CDR3 here is CASSPGRDGGYEQYF. The CDR3 DNA reads TGTGCCAGCAGCCCCGGGCGGGACGGAGGCTACGAGCAGTACTTC. The chain couples TRBV7-2 to TRBJ2-7; possibly TRBD2 for D (6 bases). Trimming stripped 5 bases from V and 3 bases from J, with 17 bases between. Germline CDR1 SGHTA, CDR2 FQGNSA. The CDR3 spans 15 residues.

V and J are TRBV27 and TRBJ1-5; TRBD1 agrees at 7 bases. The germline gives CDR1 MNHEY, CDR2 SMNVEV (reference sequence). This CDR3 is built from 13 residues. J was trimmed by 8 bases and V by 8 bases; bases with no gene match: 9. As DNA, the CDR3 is TGTGCCAGCGGAACAGGGGAATCAGAGCCCCAGCATTTT. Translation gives CASGTGESEPQHF.

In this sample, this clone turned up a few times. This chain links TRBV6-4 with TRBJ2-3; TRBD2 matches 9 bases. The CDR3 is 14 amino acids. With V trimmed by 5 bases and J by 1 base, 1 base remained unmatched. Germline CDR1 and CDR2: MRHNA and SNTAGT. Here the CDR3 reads CASSSSGGTDTQYF. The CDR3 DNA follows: TGTGCCAGCAGTTCTAGCGGGGGCACAGATACGCAGTATTTT.

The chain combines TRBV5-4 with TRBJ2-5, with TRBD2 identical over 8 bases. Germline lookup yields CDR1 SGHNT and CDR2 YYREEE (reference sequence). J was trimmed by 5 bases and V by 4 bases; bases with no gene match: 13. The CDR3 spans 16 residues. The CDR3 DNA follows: TGTGCCAGCAGCCCCCGCCAGGGACTAGTAGAGGAGACCCAGTACTTC. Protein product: CASSPRQGLVEETQYF.

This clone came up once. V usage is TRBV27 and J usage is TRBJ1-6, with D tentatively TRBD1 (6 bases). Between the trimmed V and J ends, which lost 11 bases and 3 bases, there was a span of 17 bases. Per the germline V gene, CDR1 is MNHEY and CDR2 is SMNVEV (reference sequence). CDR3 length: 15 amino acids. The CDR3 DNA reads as TGTGCCGCCCAAACCTCAGGGGACTATAATTCACCCCTCCACTTT. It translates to CAAQTSGDYNSPLHF.

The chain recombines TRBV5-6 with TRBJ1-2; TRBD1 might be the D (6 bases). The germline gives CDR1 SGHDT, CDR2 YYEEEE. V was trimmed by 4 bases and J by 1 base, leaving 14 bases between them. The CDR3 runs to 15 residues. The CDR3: CASSIRGSGNYGYTF. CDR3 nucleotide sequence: TGTGCCAGCAGCATAAGGGGGAGTGGTAACTATGGCTACACCTTC.